A selection of T cell receptor beta chains follows, all from one sample in a study of blood T cell repertoires in COVID-19. Measured with immunoSEQ multiplex PCR; TCRdb has only the in-frame clones, and not every one. The sample has 250,000 to 400,000 clones, around 90% seen once. Sequenced input: peripheral blood. The receptors derive from a woman in her 30s with COVID-19, enrolled during active disease. Each CDR3 is given with its conserved first and last residue. Not every row has a clone size; where given, it reads once, few, many or a size class.

v_gene: TRBV28
abundance: -
CDR3aa: CASSLRLAEDYEQYF

v_gene: TRBV6-5
abundance: -
CDR3aa: CASRESINNEQFF

v_gene: TRBV28
abundance: -
CDR3aa: CASTLGGLTYEQYF

v_gene: TRBV9
abundance: -
CDR3aa: CASEGAYNSPLHF

v_gene: TRBV30
abundance: -
CDR3aa: CAWSGDRDQPQHF

v_gene: TRBV29-1
abundance: -
CDR3aa: CSATGHPYRSGELFF

v_gene: TRBV7-3
abundance: once
CDR3aa: CASSPLAGELETQYF

v_gene: TRBV19
abundance: -
CDR3aa: CASSILREPYNEQFF

v_gene: TRBV27
abundance: -
CDR3aa: CATYRAELGANEQFF

v_gene: TRBV24-1
abundance: -
CDR3aa: CATSDPLADNEQFF

v_gene: TRBV19
abundance: -
CDR3aa: CASSMRNEAFF

v_gene: TRBV25-1
abundance: -
CDR3aa: CASSDLAVSGNTIYF

v_gene: TRBV6-5
abundance: -
CDR3aa: CASSYSRRANTEAFF

v_gene: TRBV11-2
abundance: -
CDR3aa: CASSYRGSIEAFF

v_gene: TRBV15
abundance: -
CDR3aa: CATSRDTGRTEAFF

v_gene: TRBV9
abundance: -
CDR3aa: CASSVAGQGGTEAFF

v_gene: TRBV30
abundance: -
CDR3aa: CAWSIGLRKSGNTIYF

v_gene: TRBV5-1
abundance: -
CDR3aa: CASSLGQGALSYNEQFF

v_gene: TRBV5-1
abundance: -
CDR3aa: CASSLLSTGHYNEQFF

v_gene: TRBV29-1
abundance: -
CDR3aa: CSVRTGANTEAFF

v_gene: TRBV7-9
abundance: -
CDR3aa: CASSSGLQETQYF

v_gene: TRBV18
abundance: -
CDR3aa: CASSRLGAGNEQFF

v_gene: TRBV7-2
abundance: -
CDR3aa: CASSAGGAKNIQYF

v_gene: TRBV3-1/TRBV3-2
abundance: -
CDR3aa: CASSHLVDGYTF

v_gene: TRBV19
abundance: -
CDR3aa: CSGRQGPEAFF

v_gene: TRBV10-1
abundance: -
CDR3aa: CASRGGSQNEKLFF

v_gene: TRBV27
abundance: -
CDR3aa: CASSSQTSGVKNEQFF

v_gene: TRBV23-1
abundance: -
CDR3aa: CASSLVRWYEQYF

v_gene: TRBV6-6
abundance: -
CDR3aa: CASSYGTGRNNEQFF

v_gene: TRBV2
abundance: -
CDR3aa: CASSEISATGGTAGYTF

v_gene: TRBV7-8
abundance: -
CDR3aa: CASSLGVFTDTQYF

v_gene: TRBV30
abundance: -
CDR3aa: CAWMGQTYGYTF